A selection of T cell receptor beta chains follows, all from one sample in a study of CD8 T cells in Susac syndrome. TCRdb fed the immunoSEQ multiplex PCR reads into MiXCR, producing one record per CDR3 protein. This repertoire shows some 110,000 distinct CDR3 sequences, about 92% found once; its top ten account for around 0.085%. The sample was CD4+ T cells from PBMCs. Receptor source: a human donor with multiple sclerosis. CDR3s include the opening cysteine and the closing phenylalanine or tryptophan. D genes are given only for firm matches. Clone sizes are given selectively: once, few, many, or a class where the clone is expanded.

len: 15; d_gene: NA; abundance: NA; j_gene: TRBJ1-1; v_gene: TRBV28; CDR3nt: TGTGCCAGCAGCCCACCCGGCCTGCAGAACACTGAAGCTTTCTTT; CDR3aa: CASSPPGLQNTEAFF
len: 18; d_gene: TRBD2; abundance: NA; j_gene: TRBJ2-3; v_gene: TRBV2; CDR3nt: TGTGCCAGCAGTGACAATACGCGACTAGCGGGGGATACAGATACGCAGTATTTT; CDR3aa: CASSDNTRLAGDTDTQYF
len: 16; d_gene: TRBD1; abundance: NA; j_gene: TRBJ1-5; v_gene: TRBV20-1; CDR3nt: TGCAGTGCTCAGGACAGGGGGCGGGAGGAAGAGCAGCCCCAGCATTTT; CDR3aa: CSAQDRGREEEQPQHF
len: 13; d_gene: TRBD1; abundance: NA; j_gene: TRBJ1-2; v_gene: TRBV5-6; CDR3nt: TGTGCCAGCAGCTCCGGGACAGGGGATGGCTACACCTTC; CDR3aa: CASSSGTGDGYTF
len: 12; d_gene: NA; abundance: NA; j_gene: TRBJ1-2; v_gene: TRBV5-1; CDR3nt: TGCGCCAGCAGCTTCGGTTCTCAGGGCTACACCTTC; CDR3aa: CASSFGSQGYTF
len: 12; d_gene: TRBD1; abundance: NA; j_gene: TRBJ2-5; v_gene: TRBV20-1; CDR3nt: TGCAGTGCTCAGGGGGCGCAAGAGACCCAGTACTTC; CDR3aa: CSAQGAQETQYF
len: 13; d_gene: NA; abundance: few; j_gene: TRBJ1-1; v_gene: TRBV11-2; CDR3nt: TGTGCCAGCAGCTTAGGATTGAACACTGAAGCTTTCTTT; CDR3aa: CASSLGLNTEAFF
len: 14; d_gene: NA; abundance: NA; j_gene: TRBJ2-7; v_gene: TRBV13; CDR3nt: TGTGCCAGCAGCCTCAACTCTGTTTTGAACGAGCAGTACTTC; CDR3aa: CASSLNSVLNEQYF
len: 13; d_gene: NA; abundance: NA; j_gene: TRBJ2-5; v_gene: TRBV5-1; CDR3nt: TGCGCCAGCAGCTTGTTGGGAAAAGAGACCCAGTACTTC; CDR3aa: CASSLLGKETQYF
len: 14; d_gene: NA; abundance: NA; j_gene: TRBJ1-4; v_gene: TRBV6-5; CDR3nt: TGTGCCAGCAGACCCGACAGTTCCGGCGAAAAACTGTTTTTT; CDR3aa: CASRPDSSGEKLFF
len: 12; d_gene: TRBD2; abundance: NA; j_gene: TRBJ2-5; v_gene: TRBV10-3; CDR3nt: TGTGCCTCCGGAGCGGGGACGGAGACCCAGTACTTC; CDR3aa: CASGAGTETQYF
len: 13; d_gene: NA; abundance: NA; j_gene: TRBJ2-2; v_gene: TRBV3-1; CDR3nt: TGTGCCAGCAGCACCGAGCGGACCGGGGAGCTGTTTTTT; CDR3aa: CASSTERTGELFF
len: 14; d_gene: NA; abundance: NA; j_gene: TRBJ2-2; v_gene: TRBV19; CDR3nt: TGTGCCAGTAGTATAGTGGCGGGACCCGGGGAGCTGTTTTTT; CDR3aa: CASSIVAGPGELFF
len: 15; d_gene: NA; abundance: NA; j_gene: TRBJ1-3; v_gene: TRBV29-1; CDR3nt: TGCAGCGTTGTCGAGGCGACCGTGGGGGGAAACACCATATATTTT; CDR3aa: CSVVEATVGGNTIYF